Presented here are 10 T cell receptor beta chains from one specimen sequenced in a study of OX40 agonist ivuxolimab in advanced cancers. TCRdb's table, derived via immunoSEQ multiplex PCR, lists solely in-frame clones and lacks some. This table holds 70,000 to 90,000 clones, 84% found once. The material sequenced was CD4+ or CD8+ T cells sorted from blood, taken in a trial of the OX40 agonist ivuxolimab. The receptors derive from an adult with an advanced solid tumor such as melanoma, head and neck, liver or kidney cancer.

This clone was seen a handful of times. This rearrangement joins TRBV7-9 to TRBJ2-7; D unclear. Germline V gives CDR1 SEHNR, CDR2 FQNEAQ (reference sequence). V was shortened by 4 bases and J by 6 bases, with 16 bases between the two germline ends. The CDR3 is 14 residues long. The CDR3 nucleotides are TGTGCCAGCAGCTCGTTATTTGACAAGTCCGAGCAGTACTTC. As protein: CASSSLFDKSEQYF.

This chain joins TRBV7-2 and TRBJ1-4; 7 bases match TRBD1. The CDR3 has 14 amino acids. V was clipped by 5 bases and J by 5 bases; unmatched bases: 5. CDR1 and CDR2 (germline): SGHTA, FQGNSA. CDR3 sequence (DNA): TGTGCCAGCAGCGACGACAGGGTAAATGAAAAACTGTTTTTT. It yields the protein CASSDDRVNEKLFF.

This chain uses TRBV27 with TRBJ2-2; 7 bases map to TRBD2. The germline V gene has CDR1 MNHEY and CDR2 SMNVEV (reference sequence). The CDR3 is 15 amino acids. V trimming: 4 bases; J trimming: 5 bases; junction bases outside the gene matches: 7. The CDR3: CASSSSGLRTGELFF. For the CDR3, the DNA is TGTGCCAGCAGTTCTAGCGGTTTACGTACCGGGGAGCTGTTTTTT.

This chain links TRBV5-1 with TRBJ2-7; 11 positions match TRBD1. V lost 2 bases to trimming and J lost 3 bases; unmatched junction nucleotides: 4. CDR1 and CDR2 (germline): SGHRS, YFSETQ. The length of the CDR3 is 15 residues. CDR3 residues: CASSFWTGGNYEQYF. CDR3 DNA: TGCGCCAGCAGCTTCTGGACAGGGGGCAACTACGAGCAGTACTTC.

The V call is TRBV2, the J call TRBJ2-1; 8 nucleotides match TRBD2. V was clipped by 8 bases and J by 6 bases; unmatched bases: 3. The CDR3 length is 12 residues. Germline loops: CDR1 SNHLY, CDR2 FYNNEI. In DNA, the CDR3 is TGTGCCAGCGCGGGACTAGTCAATGAGCAGTTCTTC. This sequence encodes CASAGLVNEQFF.

About this clone itself: No conserved phenylalanine or tryptophan ends this CDR3, so it is likely a read error. This rearrangement joins TRBV5-1 to TRBJ1-2; D uncertain. Germline values: CDR1 SGHRS, CDR2 YFSETQ. This CDR3 is 13 amino acids long. Trimming shortened V by 5 bases and J by 3 bases, and 11 bases separated the two germline ends. CDR3 protein: CASRTATDYGYTL. The CDR3 nucleotides read TGCGCCAGCAGAACGGCTACCGACTATGGCTACACCCTC.

The chain carries TRBV5-4 and TRBJ1-1; D is uncertain. CDR3 length: 14 residues. Germline CDR1 and CDR2: SGHNT and YYREEE (reference sequence). The ends were cut back, 0 bases at V and 1 base at J, with 7 bases in the middle. In nucleotides, the CDR3 is TGTGCCAGCAGCTTGGGAAGACAGAACACTGAAGCTTTCTTT. This translates into CASSLGRQNTEAFF.

The chain employs TRBV5-6 and TRBJ2-7; D possibly matches TRBD1 or TRBD2 (5 bases each). V lost 4 bases and J 3 bases, leaving 20 bases between the germline ends. Germline CDR1 reads SGHDT; CDR2 reads YYEEEE. The CDR3 extends over 16 amino acids. The CDR3 loop is CASSQTWDGVYYEQYF. CDR3 bases: TGTGCCAGCAGCCAGACCTGGGACGGAGTTTACTACGAGCAGTACTTC.

The V call is TRBV19, the J call TRBJ1-5; 7 nucleotides match TRBD1. The CDR3 sequence is 15 residues long. Trimming removed 4 bases from V and 4 bases from J; junction bases left unmatched: 7. Germline CDR1 is LNHDA and CDR2 is SQIVND (reference sequence). This CDR3 is CASSKQGLSNQPQHF. Written as DNA, the CDR3 is TGTGCCAGTAGTAAACAGGGGCTATCAAATCAGCCCCAGCATTTT.

The count of this clone is one. In nucleotides, the CDR3 is TGCGCCAGCAGCCCCGGACTAGCGGGTTTATACGAGCAGTACTTC. Amino acid sequence: CASSPGLAGLYEQYF. The chain uses TRBV4-1 and TRBJ2-7; 11 positions match TRBD2. CDR1 is MGHRA, CDR2 YSYEKL, per germline. The CDR3 sequence is 15 residues long. V lost 4 bases to trimming and J lost 4 bases; unmatched junction nucleotides: 6.